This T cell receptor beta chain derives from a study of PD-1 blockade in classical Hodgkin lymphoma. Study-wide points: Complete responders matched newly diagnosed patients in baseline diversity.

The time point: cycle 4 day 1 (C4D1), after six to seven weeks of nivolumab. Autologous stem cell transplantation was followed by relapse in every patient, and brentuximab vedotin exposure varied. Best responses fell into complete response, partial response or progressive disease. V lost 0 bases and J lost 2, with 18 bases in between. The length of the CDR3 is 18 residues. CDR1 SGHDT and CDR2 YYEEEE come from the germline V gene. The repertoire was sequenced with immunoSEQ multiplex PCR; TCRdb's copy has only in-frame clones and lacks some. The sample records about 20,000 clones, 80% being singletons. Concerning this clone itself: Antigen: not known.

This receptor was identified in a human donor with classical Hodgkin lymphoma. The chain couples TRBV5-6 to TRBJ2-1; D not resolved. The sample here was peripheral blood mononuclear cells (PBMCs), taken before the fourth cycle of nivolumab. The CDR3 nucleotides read TGTGCCAGCAGCTTGGCCATCGTCTTGGGCACCCCCTACAATGAGCAGTTCTTC. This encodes CASSLAIVLGTPYNEQFF. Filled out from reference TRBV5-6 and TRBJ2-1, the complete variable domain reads DAGVTQSPTHLIKTRGQQVTLRCSPKSGHDTVSWYQQALGQGPQFIFQYYEEEERQRGNFPDRFSGHQFPNYSSELNVNALLLGDSALYLCASSLAIVLGTPYNEQFFGPGTRLTVL.